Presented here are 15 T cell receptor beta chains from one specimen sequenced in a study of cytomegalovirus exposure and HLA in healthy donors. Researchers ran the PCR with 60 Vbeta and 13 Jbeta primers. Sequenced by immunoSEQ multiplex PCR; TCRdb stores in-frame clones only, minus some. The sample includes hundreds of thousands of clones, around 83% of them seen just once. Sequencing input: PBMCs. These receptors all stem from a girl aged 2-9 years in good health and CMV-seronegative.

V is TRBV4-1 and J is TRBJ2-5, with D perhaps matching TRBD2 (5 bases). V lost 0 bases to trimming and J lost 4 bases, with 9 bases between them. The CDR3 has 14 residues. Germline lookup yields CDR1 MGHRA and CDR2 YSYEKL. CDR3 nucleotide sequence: TGCGCCAGCAGCCAAGAGCGGGCGGCAGAGACCCAGTACTTC. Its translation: CASSQERAAETQYF.

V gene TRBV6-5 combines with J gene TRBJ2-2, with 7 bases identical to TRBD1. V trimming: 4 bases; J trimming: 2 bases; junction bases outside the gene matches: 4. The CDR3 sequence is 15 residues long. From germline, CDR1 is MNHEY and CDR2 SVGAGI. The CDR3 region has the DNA TGTGCCAGCAGTTGGGACAGATCAAACACCGGGGAGCTGTTTTTT. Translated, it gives CASSWDRSNTGELFF.

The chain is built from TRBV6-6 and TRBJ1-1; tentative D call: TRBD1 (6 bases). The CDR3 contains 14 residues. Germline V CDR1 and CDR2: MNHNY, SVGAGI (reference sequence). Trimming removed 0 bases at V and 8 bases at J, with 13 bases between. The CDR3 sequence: CASSYSRAGQEAFF. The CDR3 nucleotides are TGTGCCAGCAGTTACTCGAGGGCTGGACAGGAAGCTTTCTTT.

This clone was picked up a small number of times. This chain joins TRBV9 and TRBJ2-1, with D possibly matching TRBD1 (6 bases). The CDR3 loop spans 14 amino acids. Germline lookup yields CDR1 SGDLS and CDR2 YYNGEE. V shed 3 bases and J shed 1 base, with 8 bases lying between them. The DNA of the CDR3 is TGTGCCAGCAGCGAGGGACAATCCTACAATGAGCAGTTCTTC. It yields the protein CASSEGQSYNEQFF.

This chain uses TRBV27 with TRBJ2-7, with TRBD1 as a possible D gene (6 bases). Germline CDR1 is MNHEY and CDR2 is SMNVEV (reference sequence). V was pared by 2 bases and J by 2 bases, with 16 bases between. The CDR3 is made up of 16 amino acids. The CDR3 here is CASSLRLSRGTYEQYF. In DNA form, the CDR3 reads TGTGCCAGCAGTTTACGTTTAAGTAGGGGGACCTACGAGCAGTACTTC.

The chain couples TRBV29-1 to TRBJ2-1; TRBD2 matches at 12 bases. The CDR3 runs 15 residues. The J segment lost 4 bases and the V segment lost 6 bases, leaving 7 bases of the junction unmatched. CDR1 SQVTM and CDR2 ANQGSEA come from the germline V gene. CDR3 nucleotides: TGCAGCGTAACCTCTAGCGGGAGGGGGTACAATGAGCAGTTCTTC. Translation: CSVTSSGRGYNEQFF.

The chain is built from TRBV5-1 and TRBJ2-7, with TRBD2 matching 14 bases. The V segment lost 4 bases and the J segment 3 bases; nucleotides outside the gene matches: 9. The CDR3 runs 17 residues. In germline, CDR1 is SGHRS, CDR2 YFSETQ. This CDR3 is CASSGGTSGGTDYEQYF. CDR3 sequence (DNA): TGCGCCAGCAGCGGCGGGACTAGCGGGGGAACTGACTACGAGCAGTACTTC.

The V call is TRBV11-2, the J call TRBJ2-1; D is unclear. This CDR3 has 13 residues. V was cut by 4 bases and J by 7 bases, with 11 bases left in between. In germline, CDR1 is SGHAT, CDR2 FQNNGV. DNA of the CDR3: TGTGCCAGCAGCTCCCGGGTAGAGAATGAGCAGTTCTTC. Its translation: CASSSRVENEQFF.

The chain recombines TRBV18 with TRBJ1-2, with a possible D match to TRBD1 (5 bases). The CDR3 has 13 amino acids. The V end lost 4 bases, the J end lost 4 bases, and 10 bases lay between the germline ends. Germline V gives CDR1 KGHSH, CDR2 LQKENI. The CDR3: CASSQGLAYGYTF. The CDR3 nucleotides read TGTGCCAGCTCACAGGGGTTGGCCTATGGCTACACCTTC.

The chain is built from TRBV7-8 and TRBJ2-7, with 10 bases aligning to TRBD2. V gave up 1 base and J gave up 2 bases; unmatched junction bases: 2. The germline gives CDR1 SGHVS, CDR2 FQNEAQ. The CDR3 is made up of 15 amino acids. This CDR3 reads CASSLVTSGAYEQYF. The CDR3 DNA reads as TGTGCCAGCAGCTTAGTAACTAGCGGGGCCTACGAGCAGTACTTC.

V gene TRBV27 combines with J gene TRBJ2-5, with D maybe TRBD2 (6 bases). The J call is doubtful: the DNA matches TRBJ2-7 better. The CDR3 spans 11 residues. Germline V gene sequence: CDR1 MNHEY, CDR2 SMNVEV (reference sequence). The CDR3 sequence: CASSRGSEQYF. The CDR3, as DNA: TGTGCCAGCAGCCGGGGGAGCGAGCAGTACTTC.

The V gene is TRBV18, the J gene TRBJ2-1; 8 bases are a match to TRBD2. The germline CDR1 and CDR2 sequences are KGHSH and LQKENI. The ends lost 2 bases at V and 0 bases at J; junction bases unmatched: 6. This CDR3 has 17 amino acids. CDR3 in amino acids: CASSPYGGAGSYNEQFF. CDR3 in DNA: TGTGCCAGCTCACCATACGGGGGGGCCGGCTCCTACAATGAGCAGTTCTTC.

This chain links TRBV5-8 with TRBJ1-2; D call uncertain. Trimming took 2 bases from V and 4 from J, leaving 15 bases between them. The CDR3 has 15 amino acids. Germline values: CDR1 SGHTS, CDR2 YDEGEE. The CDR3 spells CASSLSGRGSYGYTF. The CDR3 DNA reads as TGTGCCAGCAGCTTAAGCGGACGGGGTAGCTATGGCTACACCTTC.

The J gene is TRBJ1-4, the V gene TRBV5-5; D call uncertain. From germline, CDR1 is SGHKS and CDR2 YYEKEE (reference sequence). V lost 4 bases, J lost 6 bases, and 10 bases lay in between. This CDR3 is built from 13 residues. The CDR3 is CASSPRHYEKLFF. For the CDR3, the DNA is TGTGCCAGCAGCCCGAGACATTATGAAAAACTGTTTTTT.

The CDR3 nucleotides are TGTGCCAGCAGCTGGGACAGCAGACAGTACTTC. This encodes CASSWDSRQYF. This rearrangement joins TRBV5-6 to TRBJ2-5, with 7 bases that match TRBD1. Germline CDR1 and CDR2: SGHDT and YYEEEE. The V gene end was trimmed by 3 bases and the J gene end by 11 bases; junction bases not matched to a gene: 4. The CDR3 runs 11 residues.